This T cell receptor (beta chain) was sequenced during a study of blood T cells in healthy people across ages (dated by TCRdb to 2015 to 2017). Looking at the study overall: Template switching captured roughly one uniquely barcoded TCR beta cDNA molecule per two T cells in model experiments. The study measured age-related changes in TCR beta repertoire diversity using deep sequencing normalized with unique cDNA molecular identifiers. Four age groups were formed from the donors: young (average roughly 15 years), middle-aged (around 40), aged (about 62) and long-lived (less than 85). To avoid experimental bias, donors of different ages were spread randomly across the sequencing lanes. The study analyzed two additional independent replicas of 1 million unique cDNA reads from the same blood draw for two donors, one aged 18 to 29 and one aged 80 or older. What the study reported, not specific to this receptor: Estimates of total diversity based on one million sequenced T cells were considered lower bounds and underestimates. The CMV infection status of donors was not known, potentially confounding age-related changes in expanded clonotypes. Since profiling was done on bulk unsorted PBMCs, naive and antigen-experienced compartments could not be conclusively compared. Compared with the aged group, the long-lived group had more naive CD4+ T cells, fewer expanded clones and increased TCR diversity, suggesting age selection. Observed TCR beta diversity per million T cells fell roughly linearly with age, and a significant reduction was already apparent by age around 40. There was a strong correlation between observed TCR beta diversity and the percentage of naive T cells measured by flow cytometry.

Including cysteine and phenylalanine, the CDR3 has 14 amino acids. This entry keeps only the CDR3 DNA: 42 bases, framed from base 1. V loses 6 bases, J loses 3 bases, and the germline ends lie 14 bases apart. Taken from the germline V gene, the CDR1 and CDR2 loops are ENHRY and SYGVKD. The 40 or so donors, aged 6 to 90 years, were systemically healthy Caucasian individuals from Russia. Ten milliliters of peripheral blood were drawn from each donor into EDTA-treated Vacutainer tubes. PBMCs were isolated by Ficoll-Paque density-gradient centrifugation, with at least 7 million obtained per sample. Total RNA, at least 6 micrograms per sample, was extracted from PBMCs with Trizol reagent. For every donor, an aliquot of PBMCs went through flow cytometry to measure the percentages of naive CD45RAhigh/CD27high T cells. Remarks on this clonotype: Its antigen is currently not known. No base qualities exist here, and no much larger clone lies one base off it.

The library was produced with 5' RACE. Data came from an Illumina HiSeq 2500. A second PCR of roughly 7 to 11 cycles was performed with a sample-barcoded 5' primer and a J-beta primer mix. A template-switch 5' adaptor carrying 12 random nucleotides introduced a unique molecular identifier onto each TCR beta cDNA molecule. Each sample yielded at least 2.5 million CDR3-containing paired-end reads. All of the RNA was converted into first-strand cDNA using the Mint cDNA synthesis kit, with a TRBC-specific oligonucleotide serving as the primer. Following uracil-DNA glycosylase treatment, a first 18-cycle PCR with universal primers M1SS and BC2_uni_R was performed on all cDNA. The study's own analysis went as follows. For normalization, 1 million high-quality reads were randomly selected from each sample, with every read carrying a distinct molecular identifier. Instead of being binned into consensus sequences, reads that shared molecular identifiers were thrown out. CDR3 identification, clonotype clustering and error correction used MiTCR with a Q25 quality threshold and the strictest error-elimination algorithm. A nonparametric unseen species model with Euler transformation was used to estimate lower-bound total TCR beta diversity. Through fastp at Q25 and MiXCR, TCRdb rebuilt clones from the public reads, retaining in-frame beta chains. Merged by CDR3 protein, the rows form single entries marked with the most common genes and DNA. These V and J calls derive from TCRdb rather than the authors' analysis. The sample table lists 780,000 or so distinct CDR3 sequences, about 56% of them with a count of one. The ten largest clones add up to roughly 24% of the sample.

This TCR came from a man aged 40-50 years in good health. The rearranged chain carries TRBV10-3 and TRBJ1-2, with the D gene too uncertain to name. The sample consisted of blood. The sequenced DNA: TGTGCCATCAGCGAGGGTGTCTCGGACTATGGCTACACCTTC. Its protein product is CAISEGVSDYGYTF.